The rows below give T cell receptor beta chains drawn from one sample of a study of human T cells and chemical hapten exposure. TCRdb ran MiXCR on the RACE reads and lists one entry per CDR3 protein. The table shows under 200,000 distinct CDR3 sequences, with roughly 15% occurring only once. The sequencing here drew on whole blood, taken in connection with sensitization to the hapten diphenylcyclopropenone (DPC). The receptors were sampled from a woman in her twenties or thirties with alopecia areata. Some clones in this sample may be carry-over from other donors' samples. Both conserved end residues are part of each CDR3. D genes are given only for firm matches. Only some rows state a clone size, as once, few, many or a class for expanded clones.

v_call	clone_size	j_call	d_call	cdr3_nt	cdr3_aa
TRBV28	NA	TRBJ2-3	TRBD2	TGTGCCAGCTGGGCGGGAGGGATAGATACGCAGTATTTT	CASWAGGIDTQYF
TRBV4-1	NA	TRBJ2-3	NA	TGCGCCAGCAGCCAAGGGCCGGAGATGGAGTATTTT	CASSQGPEMEYF
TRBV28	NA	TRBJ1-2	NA	TGTGCCAGCAGTTTGGGCAGGGCCTATGGCTACACCTTC	CASSLGRAYGYTF
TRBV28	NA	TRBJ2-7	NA	TGTGCCAGCATGAAGCGGAGCTACGAGCAGTACTTC	CASMKRSYEQYF
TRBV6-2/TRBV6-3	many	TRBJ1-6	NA	TGTGCCAGCAGAGCGCGGACGGTCTCCTATAATTCACCCCTCCACTTT	CASRARTVSYNSPLHF
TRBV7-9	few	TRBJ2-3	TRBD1	TGTGCCAGCAGCCAAGGGGGCTGGAATTTT	CASSQGGWNF
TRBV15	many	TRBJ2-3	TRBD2	TGTGCCACCAGCAGAGCAGGACTAGCGGGGCTCACAGATACGCAGTATTTT	CATSRAGLAGLTDTQYF
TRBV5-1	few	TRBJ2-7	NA	TGCGCCAGCAGCTTGGCGACAGGACTCTCCTACGAGCAGTACTTC	CASSLATGLSYEQYF
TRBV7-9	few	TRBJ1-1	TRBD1	TGTGCCAGCTCAGTGGTTGACAGGGGAGCTTTCTTT	CASSVVDRGAFF
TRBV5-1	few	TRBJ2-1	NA	TGCGCCAGCAGCTTGGCCTGGGGGGGCCACAATGAGCAGTTCTTC	CASSLAWGGHNEQFF
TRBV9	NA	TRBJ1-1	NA	TGTGCCAGCAGCGTTACACAATTGGATGAAGCTTTCTTT	CASSVTQLDEAFF
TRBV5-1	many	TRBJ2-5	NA	TGCGCCAGCAGCTTGCCGGACGGACAAGAGACCCAGTACTTC	CASSLPDGQETQYF
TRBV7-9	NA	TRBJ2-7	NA	TGTGCCAGCAGCTTAGGGCCCCCGGGACACCCGGCCTACGAGCAGTACTTC	CASSLGPPGHPAYEQYF
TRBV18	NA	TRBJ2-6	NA	TGTGCCAGCTCACCACCTAGTGGGGGCTCTGGGGCCAACGTCCTGACTTTC	CASSPPSGGSGANVLTF
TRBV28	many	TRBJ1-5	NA	TGTGCCAGCAGCTCAGGGCAGCGGCAGCCCCAGCATTTT	CASSSGQRQPQHF
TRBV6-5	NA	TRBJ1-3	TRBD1	TGTGCCAGCAGTTACTGGGCAGGGGGCCGAGGAAACACCATATATTTT	CASSYWAGGRGNTIYF
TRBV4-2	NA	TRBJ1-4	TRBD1	TGTGCCAGCAGCCAGGGGGGACAGGTTTCCGTTAATGAAAAACTGTTTTTT	CASSQGGQVSVNEKLFF
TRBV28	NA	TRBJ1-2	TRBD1	TGTGCCAGCAGTTTGGATAACAGGGGTGGCTACACCTTC	CASSLDNRGGYTF
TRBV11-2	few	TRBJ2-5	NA	TGTGCCAGCAGCTTGGTTCTAGGGTTCCAGTACTTC	CASSLVLGFQYF
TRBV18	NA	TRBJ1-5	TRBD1	TGTGCCAGCTCACCAGGGACAGGCGCTAATCAGCCCCAGCATTTT	CASSPGTGANQPQHF
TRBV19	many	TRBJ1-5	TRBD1	TGTGCCTCTAGCTGGCCAGGGGGGGATCAGCCCCAGCATTTT	CASSWPGGDQPQHF
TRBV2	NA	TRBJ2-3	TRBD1	TGTGCCAGCAGTAAAGACAGGGGCGGCACAGATACGCAGTATTTT	CASSKDRGGTDTQYF